Shown below are 2 T cell receptor beta chains from a single sample sequenced in a study of beta chain features in type 1 diabetes. Reverse transcribing all isolated RNA meant expressed TCRB transcripts were sequenced. Here immunoSEQ multiplex PCR was the method, and the copy in TCRdb shows in-frame clones only, minus some. The sample yields hundreds of thousands of clones, around a sixth seen once. Sequencing was performed on naive CD4+ T cells from blood. Source of these receptors: a woman aged 18-29 years in good health.

The chain has TRBV7-2 and TRBJ2-5; no clear D gene. V dropped 2 bases and J dropped 1 base, with 8 bases sitting between them. The CDR3 length is 14 residues. Germline V gene lookup returns CDR1 SGHTA and CDR2 FQGNSA. The CDR3 here is CASSLRWAQETQYF. The CDR3 DNA follows: TGTGCCAGCAGCTTAAGGTGGGCCCAAGAGACCCAGTACTTC.

The rearrangement uses TRBV28 and TRBJ2-1; TRBD2 matches 8 bases. This CDR3 is built from 15 residues. Germline CDR1 is MDHEN and CDR2 is SYDVKM. V shed 5 bases and J 6 bases; nucleotides not matched to a gene: 9. As DNA, the CDR3 is TGTGCCAGCAGTGAAGGGACTAGTCCCGTCAATGAGCAGTTCTTC. This codes for CASSEGTSPVNEQFF.